Presented here are 22 T cell receptor beta chains from one specimen sequenced in a study of T cell responses to AZD1222 COVID-19 vaccine. Assay used: immunoSEQ multiplex PCR; TCRdb lists only in-frame clones, some missing. Found here are 150,000 or so clones; the top ten clones hold approximately 2%. The sequenced material came from peripheral blood. The receptors come from an adult in good health.

The J gene is TRBJ1-5, the V gene TRBV6-5; no reliable D call. Trimming stripped 7 bases from V and 6 bases from J, with 13 bases between. CDR3 length equals 13 residues. The germline V gene has CDR1 MNHEY and CDR2 SVGAGI. CDR3 coding DNA: TGTGCCAGCACTCAACACGGAGGTCAGCCCCAGCATTTT. Its translation: CASTQHGGQPQHF.

This chain uses TRBV7-9 with TRBJ1-2, with 7 bases lining up with TRBD1. Unmatched junction bases numbered 2, after V lost 10 bases and J lost 3 bases. The CDR3 runs 11 residues. CDR1 SEHNR and CDR2 FQNEAQ come from the germline V gene (reference sequence). CDR3 region: CATGQDYGYTF. The CDR3 nucleotides are TGTGCCACCGGACAGGACTATGGCTACACCTTC.

The rearrangement links TRBV2 to TRBJ1-6; perhaps TRBD1 as D (6 bases). The CDR3 extends over 17 amino acids. Germline CDR1 reads SNHLY; CDR2 reads FYNNEI. Trimming shortened V by 2 bases and J by 8 bases, and 19 bases separated the two germline ends. CDR3 protein: CASSELQGRNEDSPLHF. The CDR3 coding sequence is TGTGCCAGCAGTGAACTGCAGGGGCGAAACGAGGATTCACCCCTCCACTTT.

The chain joins TRBV11-3 to TRBJ2-2; 13 bases are shared with TRBD2. The CDR3 runs to 19 residues. Per the germline V gene, CDR1 is SGHNT and CDR2 is YENEEA. The V and J ends lost 1 base and 0 bases, in that order; junction bases with no gene match: 5. The DNA of the CDR3 is TGTGCCAGCAGCTTAGGTGGGGGACTAGCGGGACCGAACACCGGGGAGCTGTTTTTT. This sequence encodes CASSLGGGLAGPNTGELFF.

The chain carries TRBV11-2 and TRBJ2-5; no clear D. V was shortened by 0 bases and J by 2 bases, with 1 base between the two germline ends. This CDR3 is 12 amino acids long. Germline CDR1 SGHAT, CDR2 FQNNGV. CDR3: CASSLDQETQYF. In nucleotides, the CDR3 is TGTGCCAGCAGCTTAGATCAAGAGACCCAGTACTTC.

The chain combines TRBV7-2 with TRBJ2-1; 10 bases map to TRBD1. CDR3 length: 15 residues. J lost 4 bases, V lost 4 bases, and 4 bases had no gene match. CDR1 and CDR2 from the germline V gene are SGHTA and FQGNSA. This CDR3 reads CASSSRQGAYNEQFF. The CDR3 region has the DNA TGTGCCAGCAGCTCCAGACAGGGGGCTTACAATGAGCAGTTCTTC.

V gene TRBV11-2 combines with J gene TRBJ2-7; D uncertain. Germline V lookup: CDR1 SGHAT, CDR2 FQNNGV. The ends were cut back, 2 bases at V and 6 bases at J, with 8 bases in the middle. This CDR3 is built from 12 residues. The CDR3 sequence: CASSLRIREQYF. The CDR3, as DNA: TGTGCCAGCAGCTTAAGGATACGCGAGCAGTACTTC.

This rearrangement joins TRBV5-5 to TRBJ1-5, with a tentative D call TRBD1 (6 bases). Germline V CDR1 and CDR2: SGHKS, YYEKEE (reference sequence). Trimming took off 2 bases at V and 6 bases at J, with 15 bases between the two ends. The CDR3 spans 15 residues. This chain's CDR3 is CASSFSGVLPQPQHF. The CDR3, as DNA: TGTGCCAGCAGCTTCTCAGGGGTTTTGCCTCAGCCCCAGCATTTT.

Comment on this clone: One junction end disagrees with the germline gene, perhaps due to a read error. The genes are TRBV6-5 and TRBJ1-5, with D possibly matching TRBD1 (5 bases). The CDR3 is 11 amino acids. Looked up from germline, CDR1 is MNHEY and CDR2 is SVGAGI. The CDR3, as DNA: TGTGCCCGCAGCGGGGGGGGGACCCAGCATTTT. Protein: CARSGGGTQHF.

The V and J genes are TRBV18 and TRBJ2-7; TRBD2 agrees at 14 bases. J gave up 2 bases and V 3 bases, and 3 bases lay outside the gene matches. There are 16 residues in the CDR3. Per the germline V gene, CDR1 is KGHSH and CDR2 is LQKENI. CDR3 sequence (DNA): TGTGCCAGCTCACCCAGGACTAGCGGGGGGACCTACGAGCAGTACTTC. It is translated as CASSPRTSGGTYEQYF.

The rearrangement uses TRBV5-6 and TRBJ1-4; D remains unclear. The germline V and J ends were trimmed by 0 bases and 8 bases, with 17 bases remaining between them. The CDR3 extends over 16 amino acids. Germline CDR1 and CDR2: SGHDT and YYEEEE. In DNA, the CDR3 is TGTGCCAGCAGCTTGGTAGACCCGGGTGGACGGGAAAAACTGTTTTTT. This codes for CASSLVDPGGREKLFF. Drawing the rest from reference TRBV5-6 and TRBJ1-4, the complete variable domain is DAGVTQSPTHLIKTRGQQVTLRCSPKSGHDTVSWYQQALGQGPQFIFQYYEEEERQRGNFPDRFSGHQFPNYSSELNVNALLLGDSALYLCASSLVDPGGREKLFFGSGTQLSVL.

The rearrangement links TRBV7-9 to TRBJ1-3, with 9 bases fitting TRBD1. The J segment lost 2 bases and the V segment lost 5 bases, leaving 4 bases of the junction unmatched. Germline V lookup: CDR1 SEHNR, CDR2 FQNEAQ (reference sequence). The CDR3 consists of 15 residues. The CDR3 coding sequence is TGTGCCAGCAGCCTGGGACAGGGCACTGGAAACACCATATATTTT. Protein product: CASSLGQGTGNTIYF.

CDR3 DNA sequence: TGTGCCAGCAGCCCCCGGGGGGGGGCCGGGATGAAGGAAAAACTGTTTTTT. Protein product: CASSPRGGAGMKEKLFF. The gene calls are TRBV4-2 and TRBJ1-4; perhaps TRBD1 as D (6 bases). V lost 4 bases and J lost 8, with 23 bases in between. This CDR3 is built from 17 residues. Germline V gives CDR1 LGHNA, CDR2 YNFKEQ.

As DNA, the CDR3 is TGTGCCAGTAGTTCAGGGACCGTTCAGGGCCCGTCGGATGGCTACACCTTC. This codes for CASSSGTVQGPSDGYTF. The chain couples TRBV19 to TRBJ1-2; a possible D gene is TRBD1 (5 bases). The CDR3 loop spans 17 amino acids. Trimming took off 5 bases at V and 6 bases at J, with 25 bases between the two ends. Germline V lookup: CDR1 LNHDA, CDR2 SQIVND (reference sequence). Complete variable domain (other parts from reference TRBV19 and TRBJ1-2): DGGITQSPKYLFRKEGQNVTLSCEQNLNHDAMYWYRQDPGQGLRLIYYSQIVNDFQKGDIAEGYSVSREKKESFPLTVTSAQKNPTAFYLCASSSGTVQGPSDGYTFGSGTRLTVV.

Here the CDR3 reads CASSEVDSKDTQYF. DNA for the CDR3: TGCGCCAGCAGTGAGGTGGACAGCAAGGATACGCAGTATTTT. This chain connects TRBV10-1 to TRBJ2-3; D perhaps matches TRBD1 (6 bases). The CDR3 has 14 residues. The germline V gene has CDR1 WNHNN and CDR2 SYGVQD (reference sequence). Trimming removed 2 bases at V and 6 bases at J, with 12 bases between.

V and J are TRBV12-3 or TRBV12-4 and TRBJ1-5, with a tentative D call TRBD1 (5 bases). The CDR3 runs 12 residues. Trimming took 5 bases from V and 7 from J, leaving 9 bases between them. The CDR3 reads CASSTGGQPQHF. CDR3 nucleotide sequence: TGTGCCAGCAGTACAGGAGGACAGCCCCAGCATTTT.

The rearrangement joins TRBV13 to TRBJ1-6; D is undetermined. Trimming pared 0 bases from V and 7 bases from J, leaving 7 bases between. CDR3 length equals 14 residues. CDR1 PRHDT and CDR2 FYEKMQ come from the germline V gene (reference sequence). In DNA, the CDR3 is TGTGCCAGCAGCTTAGGCGTCAGAAATTCACCCCTCCACTTT. Its translation is CASSLGVRNSPLHF.

The gene calls are TRBV5-1 and TRBJ2-3; D is unclear. CDR3 length equals 15 residues. V was trimmed by 2 bases and J by 0 bases, leaving 10 bases between them. CDR1 and CDR2 from the germline V gene are SGHRS and YFSETQ. The CDR3 reads CASSFAEISTDTQYF. The CDR3 nucleotides read TGCGCCAGCAGCTTTGCTGAAATTAGCACAGATACGCAGTATTTT.

V is TRBV5-6 and J is TRBJ2-7; D unresolved. Germline V gene lookup returns CDR1 SGHDT and CDR2 YYEEEE. Trimming stripped 0 bases from V and 0 bases from J, with 10 bases between. The CDR3 runs 15 residues. The CDR3 nucleotides read TGTGCCAGCAGCTTGGGTGCGGTGAGCTCCTACGAGCAGTACTTC. It encodes CASSLGAVSSYEQYF. The full variable domain, rest sourced from reference TRBV5-6 and TRBJ2-7, is DAGVTQSPTHLIKTRGQQVTLRCSPKSGHDTVSWYQQALGQGPQFIFQYYEEEERQRGNFPDRFSGHQFPNYSSELNVNALLLGDSALYLCASSLGAVSSYEQYFGPGTRLTVT.

V is TRBV5-6 and J is TRBJ2-3, with TRBD2 matching over 11 bases. Trimming removed 2 bases from V and 2 bases from J; junction bases left unmatched: 13. Germline CDR1 SGHDT, CDR2 YYEEEE. The CDR3 is made up of 19 amino acids. In DNA form, the CDR3 reads TGTGCCAGCAGCTTAGGGACTAGCGGTCCGCCCCGCCCCACAGATACGCAGTATTTT. Encoded protein: CASSLGTSGPPRPTDTQYF.

This sequence joins TRBV19 and TRBJ1-2; no clear D. Germline loops: CDR1 LNHDA, CDR2 SQIVND (reference sequence). The CDR3 contains 16 residues. V dropped 5 bases and J dropped 8 bases, with 24 bases sitting between them. The CDR3 region has the DNA TGTGCCAGTAGTGCCCGGGAGGCCGCGGCAAGCGAAGGCTACACCTTC. It is translated as CASSAREAAASEGYTF.

V usage is TRBV14 and J usage is TRBJ2-2; unclear D gene. Germline V lookup: CDR1 SGHDN, CDR2 FVKESK. This CDR3 region has 17 residues. With 0 bases removed from V and 8 bases from J, the gap between germline ends came to 19 bases. CDR3 nucleotide sequence: TGTGCCAGCAGCCAAGATAGCCTTTCGTGGACGACTGGGGAGCTGTTTTTT. Translation: CASSQDSLSWTTGELFF.